The T cell receptor (beta chain) described here comes from a study of beta chain features in type 1 diabetes (dated by TCRdb to the late 2010s). About the investigation overall: Mean age, gender distribution, total cell number and subset yield were not different between patients and healthy donors. A total of 107,917,701 sorted cells were examined across all samples, and RNA yield correlated strongly with the number of cells per subset. In the study, recently diagnosed type 1 diabetes patients and matched healthy donors were compared on the TCRB repertoires of their sorted circulating CD4+ T cell subsets. Regulatory and stem cell-like memory subsets were isolated from only 8 patients and roughly eight healthy donors, whereas naive and central memory subsets came from all 28 donors. The investigation overall reported the following: Because cDNA was sequenced instead of genomic DNA, activated cells with high expression could be over-represented, although the groups did not differ in activation or CD3 levels. Naive, central memory and regulatory TCRB repertoires appeared more similar among patients than among healthy donors. PCR might favor shorter templates, but patient and control samples were amplified and corrected together, so any skew would affect both groups equally. Only small numbers of individuals were included in the HLA sub-analyses, which left unresolved whether HLA type had any influence on TCRB rearrangement. In all four CD4+ subsets, TCRB CDR3 length was moderately but significantly shorter in type 1 diabetes patients. Fewer insertions and more nucleotide deletions at VDJ recombination sites were observed in patients with type 1 diabetes, implying thymic rearrangement abnormalities.

A single peripheral blood draw of around 0.11 L on average was collected from each donor into heparinised tubes. A BD FACSAria II and a panel including CD45RO, CCR7, CD25, CD127, CD95 and CD27 were used to sort naive, central memory, regulatory and stem cell-like memory CD4+ T cells. A purity above 95% was achieved for all sorted populations. PBMCs were isolated immediately by Lymphoprep density gradient centrifugation and stained directly without culture. So that batch effects would be minimized, each experiment stained and sorted samples in pairs, pairing one healthy donor with one patient. This clone was seen at least ten times. It has no known antigen specificity. Base qualities were left out, and no much larger clone turns up one base away. Sequences SGHTA (CDR1) and FQGNSA (CDR2) are obtained from the germline V gene. A distance of 12 bases separates the germline ends of V and J, which lose 5 bases and 5 bases respectively. Measured from the cysteine to the phenylalanine, the CDR3 is 13 residues long. Solely the CDR3 DNA is kept, with 39 bases framed from the first base.

All of the isolated RNA was reverse transcribed with the High Capacity cDNA Reverse Transcription Kit, so expressed TCRB transcripts were sequenced. Deep immunoSEQ sequencing was applied to naive, central memory and regulatory T cell samples, giving an average of about 3.4 million total reads per sample. After sorted cells were lysed in RLT buffer, RNA was extracted with DNase-treated RNeasy Micro or Mini kits, with the choice depending on cell number. To prevent cross-contamination, every cell subset was processed on its own, while patient and healthy donor samples were processed together. TCRB sequences were amplified from cDNA with the immunoSEQ multiplex PCR, producing 87-bp fragments spanning the CDR3 region. Amplicons were sequenced on the Illumina HiSeq platform. Per the source publication's procedure: PCR bias was corrected computationally using synthetic template baselines, and reads within Hamming distance 2 were collapsed, with unmergeable singletons discarded. Reads were aligned to IMGT to assign V, D and J genes, CDR3 length, and insertions or deletions at six rearrangement sites. Clonotype counts were normalized to sorted cell number within each subset before computing true diversity and Gini coefficients with the tcR R package. The overlap coefficient, calculated on TCRB nucleotide sequences, was used to measure repertoire sharing. TCRdb took this table from immuneACCESS and kept in-frame rearrangements with V and J called. Such tables lack part of the clones; where checked against another copy, unresolved V genes explain under half of the gap, and the rest is unexplained. V and J calls and clone size come straight from that table; D and trimming were deduced from the DNA. The sample data list nearly 350,000 clones, and 9.3% of these were observed just once. The leading ten clones occupy 1% of the sample.

The specimen was central memory CD4+ T cells from blood. The TCR originated in a man aged 25-40 years with type 1 diabetes. The rearranged chain carries TRBV7-2 and TRBJ2-5; a tentative D match to TRBD1 spans 6 bases. The base sequence is TGTGCCAGCAGCACACAGGGTGGGGAGACCCAGTACTTC. The resulting protein is CASSTQGGETQYF.